The clone carrying this T cell receptor (beta chain) was counted at least ten times. Original methodology: A distant-metastasis classifier for papillary thyroid cancer was built using CDR3 differences across clinicopathological groups. Using MiXCR, TCRdb reanalyzed the PCR reads. These V and J calls derive from TCRdb rather than the authors' analysis. The sample consists of 15,000 to 25,000 clones, 20% to 25% of them appearing once. Not a single patient had been given any form of treatment at any point before undergoing thyroid surgery. This sample stems from a study of metastatic and nonmetastatic thyroid tumors. This clonotype was sampled from a male donor with papillary thyroid cancer or a benign thyroid nodule (not recorded which). Some clones in this sample may be carry-over from other donors' samples. Sequenced: tumor tissue.

CDR3 DNA: TGCGCCAGCAGTGGACAGGGGTTCCGGTATGGCTACACCTTC. Amino acids: CASSGQGFRYGYTF. The chain uses TRBV10-2 and TRBJ1-2, with 8 bases matching TRBD1. From germline, CDR1 is WSHSY and CDR2 SAAADI. The ends lost 4 bases at V and 5 bases at J; junction bases unmatched: 6. The CDR3 is 14 residues long.